This is a list of T cell receptor beta chains from one sample in a study of naive and memory T cell subsets. TCRdb analysed the UMI-ligation and nested PCR reads with MiXCR anew, one entry per CDR3 protein. Found here are around 130,000 distinct CDR3 sequences, around 35% of them singletons; the top ten hold roughly 0.86%. The sample consisted of central memory CD4+ T cells from blood. The source is a human donor in good health. Both conserved end residues are part of each CDR3. A D gene is named only where the DNA matches it firmly. Only some rows state a clone size, as once, few, many or a class for expanded clones.

TRBV5-1	14	few	TRBJ2-1	.	TGCGCCAGCAGCTTGGTTAGCCCTTGGAATGAGCAGTTCTTC	CASSLVSPWNEQFF
TRBV10-3	13	.	TRBJ2-3	TRBD1	TGTGCCATTCAACAGGGGACCACAGATACGCAGTATTTT	CAIQQGTTDTQYF
TRBV19	12	few	TRBJ1-2	TRBD1	TGTGCCGGAGGACAGGGGCCCTATGGCTACACCTTC	CAGGQGPYGYTF
TRBV29-1	13	.	TRBJ2-3	.	TGCAGCGTTGCCTGGGGGGCCACAGATACGCAGTATTTT	CSVAWGATDTQYF
TRBV4-1	17	.	TRBJ2-2	TRBD2	TGCGCCAGCAGCCAAGAGGCTAGCGGGAGTTTCACCGGGGAGCTGTTTTTT	CASSQEASGSFTGELFF
TRBV7-9	14	.	TRBJ2-3	.	TGTGCCAGCAGCTTAGGCCGGGGCTCAGATACGCAGTATTTT	CASSLGRGSDTQYF
TRBV5-5	14	.	TRBJ2-1	.	TGTGCCAGCAGCTTTCTCCCGGGTGGGAGCGAGCAGTTCTTC	CASSFLPGGSEQFF
TRBV5-6	15	many	TRBJ2-3	.	TGTGCCAGCAGCTTGGGTACAGGGAAGGCAGATACGCAGTATTTT	CASSLGTGKADTQYF
TRBV6-6	14	few	TRBJ1-5	.	TGTGCCAGCAGTTACTCGGGAAAGGGTCAGCCCCAGCATTTT	CASSYSGKGQPQHF
TRBV2	15	few	TRBJ1-1	.	TGTGCCAGCCGGGTTCAGGGCCAGCTTAACACTGAAGCTTTCTTT	CASRVQGQLNTEAFF
TRBV7-9	14	.	TRBJ2-3	.	TGTGCCAGGAATTTACTCCCCTCCACAGATACGCAGTATTTT	CARNLLPSTDTQYF
TRBV28	16	few	TRBJ2-7	.	TGTGCCAGCAGTCCCCCGGACCTGCGGTCCGCCTACGAGCAGTACTTC	CASSPPDLRSAYEQYF
TRBV12-3/TRBV12-4	15	few	TRBJ2-3	TRBD1	TGTGCCAGCAGCCCGGGACAGCGAAGCACAGATACGCAGTATTTT	CASSPGQRSTDTQYF
TRBV14	13	many	TRBJ2-1	TRBD2	TGTGCCAGCAGCTCACGACTAGCGGGAGAGCAGTTCTTC	CASSSRLAGEQFF
TRBV7-8	18	few	TRBJ2-4	TRBD2	TGTGCCAGCACCCAACGTCCGTACAGCGGGATGTCCAAAAACATTCAGTACTTC	CASTQRPYSGMSKNIQYF
TRBV5-5	13	.	TRBJ2-1	TRBD2	TGTGCCAGCAGCTTGGAATGGGGCGGGAGCGGGTTCTTC	CASSLEWGGSGFF
TRBV29-1	15	few	TRBJ2-1	TRBD2	TGCAGCGTTGCGACTAGCGGGAGAGGGTGGAATGAGCAGTTCTTC	CSVATSGRGWNEQFF
TRBV11-2	13	few	TRBJ1-2	.	TGTGCCAGCAGCCTTACGGCCCACTATGGCTACACCTTC	CASSLTAHYGYTF
TRBV7-9	14	few	TRBJ2-1	.	TGTGCCAGCAGCCCTCGAAGCTCCTACAATGAGCAGTTCTTC	CASSPRSSYNEQFF
TRBV19	13	.	TRBJ2-1	TRBD1	TGTGCCAGTAGGACGGACAGGGGCATTGAGCAGTTCTTC	CASRTDRGIEQFF
TRBV3-1	13	few	TRBJ2-7	.	TGTGCCAGCAGCCAAGCCATGACCTACGAGCAGTACTTC	CASSQAMTYEQYF
TRBV9	10	.	TRBJ2-7	TRBD1	TGTGCCAGAAAACGACAGGGGGGTCCCTTC	CARKRQGGPF
TRBV27	14	.	TRBJ2-7	.	TGTGCCAGCAGTTTAAGGCCCAACTCCTACGAGCAGTACTTC	CASSLRPNSYEQYF